This TCR beta chain was recovered during a study of T cells in Graves' hyperthyroidism and ophthalmopathy. CDR1 is SNHLY and CDR2 is FYNNEI in the germline V gene. This CDR3 contains 14 residues. V shed 3 bases and J shed 15 bases, with 21 bases lying between them. It was considered stable Graves' hyperthyroidism when ophthalmopathy did not progress within 18 months. This clonotype was observed at least ten times. RNA transcripts were the template for amplifying TCR beta CDR3 regions. RT-PCR in the first round (using the HTBI primer set) targeted the TCR CDR3. Via MiXCR, TCRdb re-called the multiplex PCR reads, giving one row per CDR3 protein. The sample lists 750,000 to 950,000 distinct CDR3 sequences, roughly 40% occurring once.

The genes are TRBV2 and TRBJ1-5; no firm D call. Specimen: blood. The sequence came from a man between 18 and 29 years old with Graves' hyperthyroidism. The CDR3 loop reads CASSEESSLEGRHF. The CDR3, as DNA: TGTGCCAGCAGTGAGGAGAGCAGCCTAGAAGGCCGGCATTTT. Using reference TRBV2 and TRBJ1-5 for the parts outside the CDR3, the full variable domain is EPEVTQTPSHQVTQMGQEVILRCVPISNHLYFYWYRQILGQKVEFLVSFYNNEISEKSEIFDDQFSVERPDGSNFTLKIRSTKLEDSAMYFCASSEESSLEGRHFGDGTRLSIL.